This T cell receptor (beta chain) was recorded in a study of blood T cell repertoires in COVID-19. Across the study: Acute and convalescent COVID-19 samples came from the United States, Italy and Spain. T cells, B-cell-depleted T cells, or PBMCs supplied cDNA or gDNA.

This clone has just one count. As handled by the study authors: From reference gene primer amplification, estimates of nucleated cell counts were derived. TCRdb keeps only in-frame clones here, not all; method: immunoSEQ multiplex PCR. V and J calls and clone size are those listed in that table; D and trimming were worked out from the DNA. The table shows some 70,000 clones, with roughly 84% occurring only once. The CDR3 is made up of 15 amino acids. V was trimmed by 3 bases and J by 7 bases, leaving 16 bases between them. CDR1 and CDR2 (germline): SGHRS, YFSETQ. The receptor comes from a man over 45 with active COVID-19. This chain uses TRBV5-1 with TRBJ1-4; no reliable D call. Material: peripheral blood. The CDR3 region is CASSSDGVPGEKLFF. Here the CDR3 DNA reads TGCGCCAGCAGCTCCGACGGGGTCCCCGGTGAAAAACTGTTTTTT.